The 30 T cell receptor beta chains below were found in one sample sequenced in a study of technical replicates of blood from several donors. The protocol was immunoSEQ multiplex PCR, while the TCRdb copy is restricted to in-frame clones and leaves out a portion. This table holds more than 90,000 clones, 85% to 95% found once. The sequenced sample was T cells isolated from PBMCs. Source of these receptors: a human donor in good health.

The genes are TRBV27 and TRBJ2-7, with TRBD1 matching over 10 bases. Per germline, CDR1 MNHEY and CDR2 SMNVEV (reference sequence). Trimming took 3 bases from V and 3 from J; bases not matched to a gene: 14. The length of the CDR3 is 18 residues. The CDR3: CASSFFTTGQGIIYEQYF. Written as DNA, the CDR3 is TGTGCCAGCAGTTTTTTCACTACGGGACAGGGGATAATCTACGAGCAGTACTTC.

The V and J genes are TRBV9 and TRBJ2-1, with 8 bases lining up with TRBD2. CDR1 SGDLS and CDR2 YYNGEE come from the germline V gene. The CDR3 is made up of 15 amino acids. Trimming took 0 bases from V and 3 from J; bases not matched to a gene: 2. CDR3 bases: TGTGCCAGCAGCGTAGGAGGGACTAGCTACAATGAGCAGTTCTTC. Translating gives CASSVGGTSYNEQFF.

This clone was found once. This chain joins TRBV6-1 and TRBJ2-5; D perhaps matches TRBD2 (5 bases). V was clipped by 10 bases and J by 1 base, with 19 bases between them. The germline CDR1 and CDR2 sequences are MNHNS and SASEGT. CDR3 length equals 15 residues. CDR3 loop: CATLYASGSQETQYF. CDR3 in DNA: TGTGCCACCCTATACGCTTCGGGGAGCCAAGAGACCCAGTACTTC.

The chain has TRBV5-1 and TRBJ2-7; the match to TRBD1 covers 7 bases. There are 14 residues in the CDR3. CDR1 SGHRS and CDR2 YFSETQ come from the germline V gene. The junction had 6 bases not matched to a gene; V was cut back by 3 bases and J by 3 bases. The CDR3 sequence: CASSYGTVSYEQYF. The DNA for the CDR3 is TGCGCCAGCAGCTACGGGACAGTAAGCTACGAGCAGTACTTC.

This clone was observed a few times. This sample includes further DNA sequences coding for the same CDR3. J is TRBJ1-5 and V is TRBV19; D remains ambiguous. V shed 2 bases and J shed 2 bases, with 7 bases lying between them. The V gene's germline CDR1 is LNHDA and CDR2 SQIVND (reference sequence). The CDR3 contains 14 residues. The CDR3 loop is CASSILAGNQPQHF. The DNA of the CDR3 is TGTGCCAGTAGTATATTGGCAGGCAATCAGCCCCAGCATTTT.

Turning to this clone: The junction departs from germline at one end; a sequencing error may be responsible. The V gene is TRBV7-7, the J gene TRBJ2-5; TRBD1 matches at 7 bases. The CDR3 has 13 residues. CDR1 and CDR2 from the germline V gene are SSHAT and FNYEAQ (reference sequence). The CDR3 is CASSRDSEETQYF. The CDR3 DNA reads TGTGCTAGCAGCCGGGACAGTGAGGAGACCCAGTACTTC.

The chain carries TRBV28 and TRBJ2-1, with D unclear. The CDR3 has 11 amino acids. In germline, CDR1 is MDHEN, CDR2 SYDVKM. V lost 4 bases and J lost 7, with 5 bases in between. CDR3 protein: CASSSRNEQFF. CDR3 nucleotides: TGTGCCAGCAGTTCGAGAAATGAGCAGTTCTTC.

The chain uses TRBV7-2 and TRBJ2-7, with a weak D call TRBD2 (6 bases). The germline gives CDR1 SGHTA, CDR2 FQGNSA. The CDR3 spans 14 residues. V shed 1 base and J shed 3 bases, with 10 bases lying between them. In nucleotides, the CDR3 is TGTGCCAGCAGCTTAGAGCGGGCGGACTACGAGCAGTACTTC. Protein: CASSLERADYEQYF. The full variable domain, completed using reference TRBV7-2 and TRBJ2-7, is GAGVSQSPSNKVTEKGKDVELRCDPISGHTALYWYRQSLGQGLEFLIYFQGNSAPDKSGLPSDRFSAERTGGSVSTLTIQRTQQEDSAVYLCASSLERADYEQYFGPGTRLTVT.

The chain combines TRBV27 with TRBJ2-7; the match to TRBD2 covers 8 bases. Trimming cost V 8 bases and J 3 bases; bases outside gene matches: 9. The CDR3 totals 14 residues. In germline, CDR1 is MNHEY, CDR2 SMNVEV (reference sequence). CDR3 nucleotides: TGTGCCAGCTCTCTGGGACTAGGATACTACGAGCAGTACTTC. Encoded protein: CASSLGLGYYEQYF.

The CDR3 loop is CASSVVSDTQYF. The CDR3 nucleotides are TGTGCCAGCAGCGTAGTAAGCGATACGCAGTATTTT. This chain connects TRBV9 to TRBJ2-3; no reliable D call. Germline CDR1 SGDLS, CDR2 YYNGEE. This CDR3 comprises 12 residues. V dropped 0 bases and J dropped 6 bases, with 5 bases sitting between them.

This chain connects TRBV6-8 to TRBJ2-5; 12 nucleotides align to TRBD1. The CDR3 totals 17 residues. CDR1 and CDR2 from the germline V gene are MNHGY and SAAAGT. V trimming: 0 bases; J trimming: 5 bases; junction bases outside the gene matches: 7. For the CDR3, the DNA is TGTGCCAGCAGTTACTCAGGGACAGGGGGCGGGTGGGAGACCCAGTACTTC. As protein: CASSYSGTGGGWETQYF.

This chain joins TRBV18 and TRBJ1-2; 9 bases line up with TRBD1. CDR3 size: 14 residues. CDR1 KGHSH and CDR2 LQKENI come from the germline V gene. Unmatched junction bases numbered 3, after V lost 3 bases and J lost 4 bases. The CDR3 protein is CASSPTGGLYGYTF. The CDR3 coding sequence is TGTGCCAGCTCACCCACAGGGGGCCTCTATGGCTACACCTTC. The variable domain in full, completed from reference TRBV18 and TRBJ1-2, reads NAGVMQNPRHLVRRRGQEARLRCSPMKGHSHVYWYRQLPEEGLKFMVYLQKENIIDESGMPKERFSAEFPKEGPSILRIQQVVRGDSAAYFCASSPTGGLYGYTFGSGTRLTVV.

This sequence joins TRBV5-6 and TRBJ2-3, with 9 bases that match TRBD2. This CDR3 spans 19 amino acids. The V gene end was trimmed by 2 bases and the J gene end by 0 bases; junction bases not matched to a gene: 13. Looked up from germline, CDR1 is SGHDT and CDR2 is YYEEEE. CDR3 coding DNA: TGTGCCAGCAGCTTAAACGGGCTAGCGGGACTTTCTAGCACAGATACGCAGTATTTT. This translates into CASSLNGLAGLSSTDTQYF.

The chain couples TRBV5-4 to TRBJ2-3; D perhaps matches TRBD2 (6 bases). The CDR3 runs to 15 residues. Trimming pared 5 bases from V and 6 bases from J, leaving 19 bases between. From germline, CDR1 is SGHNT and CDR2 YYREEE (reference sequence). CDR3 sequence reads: CASRAGGGAPDTQYF. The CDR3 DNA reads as TGTGCCAGCAGGGCAGGCGGCGGGGCCCCGGATACGCAGTATTTT.

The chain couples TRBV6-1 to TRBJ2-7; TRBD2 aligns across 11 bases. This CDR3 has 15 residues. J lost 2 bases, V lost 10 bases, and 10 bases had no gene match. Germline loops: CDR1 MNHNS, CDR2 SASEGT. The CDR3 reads CATPSGTSGTYEQYF. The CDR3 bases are TGTGCCACCCCCTCCGGGACTAGCGGTACCTACGAGCAGTACTTC.

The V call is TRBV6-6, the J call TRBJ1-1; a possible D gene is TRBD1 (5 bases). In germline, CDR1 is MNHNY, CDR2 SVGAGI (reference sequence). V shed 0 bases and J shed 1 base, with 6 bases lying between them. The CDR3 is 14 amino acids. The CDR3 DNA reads TGTGCCAGCAGTTACTCGGGGGGGAACACTGAAGCTTTCTTT. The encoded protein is CASSYSGGNTEAFF.

The CDR3 loop is CSVDRGEYGYTF. DNA for the CDR3: TGCAGCGTGGACAGGGGGGAGTATGGCTACACCTTC. The chain employs TRBV29-1 and TRBJ1-2, with 10 bases matching TRBD1. The trim removed 6 bases at V and 5 bases at J, leaving 3 bases unmatched. CDR3 length: 12 amino acids. Germline CDR1 SQVTM, CDR2 ANQGSEA.

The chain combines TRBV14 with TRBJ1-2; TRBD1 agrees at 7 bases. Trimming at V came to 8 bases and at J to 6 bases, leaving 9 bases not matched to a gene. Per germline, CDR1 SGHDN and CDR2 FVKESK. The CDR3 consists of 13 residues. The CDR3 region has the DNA TGTGCCAGCCTGCGTGACAGGGAGCATGGCTACACCTTC. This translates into CASLRDREHGYTF.

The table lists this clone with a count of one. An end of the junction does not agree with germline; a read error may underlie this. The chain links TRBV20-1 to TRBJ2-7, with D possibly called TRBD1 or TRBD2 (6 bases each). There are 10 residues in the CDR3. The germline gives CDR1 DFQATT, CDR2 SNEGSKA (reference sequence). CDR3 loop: CSAREGGQYF. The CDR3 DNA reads TGCAGTGCCAGAGAGGGGGGGCAGTACTTC.

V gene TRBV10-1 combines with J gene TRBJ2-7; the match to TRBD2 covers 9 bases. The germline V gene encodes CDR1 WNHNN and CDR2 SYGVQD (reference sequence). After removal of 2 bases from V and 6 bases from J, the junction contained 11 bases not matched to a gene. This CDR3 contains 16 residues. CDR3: CASSEDSGLASREQYF. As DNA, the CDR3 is TGCGCCAGCAGTGAGGACTCGGGACTAGCTTCCCGCGAGCAGTACTTC.

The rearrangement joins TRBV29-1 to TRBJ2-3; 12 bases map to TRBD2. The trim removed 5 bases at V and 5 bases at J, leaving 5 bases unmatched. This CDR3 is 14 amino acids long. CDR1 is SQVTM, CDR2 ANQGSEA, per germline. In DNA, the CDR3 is TGCAGCGTTTCTAGCGGGAGGGCCGTAGATACGCAGTATTTT. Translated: CSVSSGRAVDTQYF.

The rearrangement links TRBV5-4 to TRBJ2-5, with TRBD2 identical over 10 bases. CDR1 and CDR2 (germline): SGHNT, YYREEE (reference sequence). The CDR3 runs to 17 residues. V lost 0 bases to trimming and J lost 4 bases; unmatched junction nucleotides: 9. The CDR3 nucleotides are TGTGCCAGCAGCTTGGCCCAGAGCGGGAGGGCCAGAGAGACCCAGTACTTC. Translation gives CASSLAQSGRARETQYF.

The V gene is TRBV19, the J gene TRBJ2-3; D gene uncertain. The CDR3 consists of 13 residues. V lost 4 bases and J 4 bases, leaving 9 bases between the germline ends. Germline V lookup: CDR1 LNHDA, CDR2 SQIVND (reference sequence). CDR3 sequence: CASSTGVPDTQYF. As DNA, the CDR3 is TGTGCCAGTAGTACCGGAGTCCCAGATACGCAGTATTTT.

CDR3 residues: CASSLLPTAMNTEAFF. For the CDR3, the DNA is TGTGCCAGCTCACTCCTCCCGACAGCTATGAACACTGAAGCTTTCTTT. J is TRBJ1-1 and V is TRBV18; a possible D gene is TRBD1 (5 bases). This CDR3 is 16 amino acids long. The germline V gene encodes CDR1 KGHSH and CDR2 LQKENI. V was clipped by 4 bases and J by 0 bases, with 15 bases between them.

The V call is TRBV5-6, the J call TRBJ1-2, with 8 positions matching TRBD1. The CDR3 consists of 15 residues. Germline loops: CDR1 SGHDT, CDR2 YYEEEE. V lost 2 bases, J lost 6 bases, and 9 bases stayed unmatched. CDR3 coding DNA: TGTGCCAGCAGCTTCCCCAGCCAGGGGGCGCATGGCTACACCTTC. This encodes CASSFPSQGAHGYTF.

The CDR3 protein is CASSLRQGGADTQYF. In DNA, the CDR3 is TGTGCCAGCAGTTTAAGACAGGGGGGGGCAGATACGCAGTATTTT. V is TRBV27 and J is TRBJ2-3, with 9 bases that match TRBD1. This CDR3 has 15 amino acids. Germline V gene data show CDR1 as MNHEY and CDR2 as SMNVEV (reference sequence). V lost 2 bases and J lost 4; bases outside the gene matches: 4.

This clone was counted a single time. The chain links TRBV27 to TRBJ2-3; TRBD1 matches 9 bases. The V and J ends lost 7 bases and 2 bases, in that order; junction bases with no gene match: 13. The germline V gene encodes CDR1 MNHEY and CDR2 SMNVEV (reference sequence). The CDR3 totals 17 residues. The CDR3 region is CASKPGQGFLDTDTQYF. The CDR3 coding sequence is TGTGCCAGCAAACCGGGACAGGGTTTCTTGGACACAGATACGCAGTATTTT.

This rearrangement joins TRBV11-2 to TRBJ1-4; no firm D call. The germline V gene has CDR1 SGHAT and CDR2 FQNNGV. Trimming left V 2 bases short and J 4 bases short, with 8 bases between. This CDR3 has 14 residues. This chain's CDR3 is CASSLLGINEKLFF. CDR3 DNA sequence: TGTGCCAGCAGCTTACTAGGCATTAATGAAAAACTGTTTTTT.

CDR3 residues: CATSREDLLYEQYF. The CDR3 nucleotides are TGTGCCACCAGCAGAGAGGACTTGCTCTACGAGCAGTACTTC. The chain joins TRBV15 to TRBJ2-7; possibly TRBD2 for D (5 bases). Trimming took 0 bases from V and 3 from J, leaving 9 bases between them. Germline lookup yields CDR1 LNHNV and CDR2 YYDKDF (reference sequence). The CDR3 is 14 amino acids.

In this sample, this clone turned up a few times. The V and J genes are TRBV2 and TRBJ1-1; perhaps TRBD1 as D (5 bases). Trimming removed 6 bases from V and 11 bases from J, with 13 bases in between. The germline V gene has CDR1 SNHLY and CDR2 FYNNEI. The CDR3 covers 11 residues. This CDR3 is CASRSGMGAFF. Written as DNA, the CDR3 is TGTGCCAGCAGATCAGGGATGGGGGCTTTCTTT.